This is a list of T cell receptor beta chains from one sample in a study of blood T cell repertoires in COVID-19. Clones were sequenced by immunoSEQ multiplex PCR, and TCRdb holds only the in-frame ones, with some missing. The sample yields under 200,000 clones, over 75% seen once. The specimen sequenced was PBMCs or T cells enriched from blood (not recorded which). The receptor set was obtained from a woman aged 40 to 50 with acute COVID-19. CDR3s include the opening cysteine and the closing phenylalanine or tryptophan. The D gene is left open where the match is weak. Clone size is not always given. Where it is, it says once, few, many or a class for expanded clones.

>TRBJ2-2|NA|TRBV7-2|NA
TGTGCCAGCAGCCCGCGGGACTTTCGGGACACCGGGGAGCTGTTTTTT
CASSPRDFRDTGELFF
>TRBJ2-3|NA|TRBV9|NA
TGTGCCAGCAGCGTAGTGGGGGGGGCGGGAACCACAGATACGCAGTATTTT
CASSVVGGAGTTDTQYF
>TRBJ2-1|NA|TRBV7-3|NA
TGTGCCAGCAGCCCGATGGTAGCGAGCTCCTACAATGAGCAGTTCTTC
CASSPMVASSYNEQFF
>TRBJ1-2|TRBD1|TRBV9|once
TGTGCCAGCACGGGTCAGGGGGCAGGAGGCTACACCTTC
CASTGQGAGGYTF
>TRBJ2-6|NA|TRBV6-5|NA
TGTGCCAGCAGTCTATCTACCCCTGGGGCCAACGTCCTGACTTTC
CASSLSTPGANVLTF
>TRBJ2-2|TRBD1|TRBV18|once
TGTGCCAGCTCACCTTATACTGACAGGGTCACCGGGGAGCTGTTTTTT
CASSPYTDRVTGELFF
>TRBJ2-7|NA|TRBV6-1|NA
TGTGCCAGCAGTTATGGCGGCCCTACCTACGAGCAGTACTTC
CASSYGGPTYEQYF
>TRBJ2-5|TRBD2|TRBV10-3|NA
TGTGCCATCAGTGAGTCGAGGGCGGGAGGAGAGACCCAGTACTTC
CAISESRAGGETQYF
>TRBJ2-1|TRBD2|TRBV11-3|NA
TGTGCCAGCAGCGCGGGACTAGCGGGATTAGAGCAGTTCTTC
CASSAGLAGLEQFF
>TRBJ2-3|TRBD2|TRBV7-8|NA
TGTGCCAGCAGCCCTCAGACTAGCGGCAGCACAGATACGCAGTATTTT
CASSPQTSGSTDTQYF
>TRBJ2-3|TRBD1|TRBV30|NA
TGTGCCTGGAGTAGGACAGGGACTCGGACAGATACGCAGTATTTT
CAWSRTGTRTDTQYF
>TRBJ2-1|TRBD2|TRBV6-5|NA
TGTGCCAGCAGTTCTCCACTAGCGAATGAGCAGTTCTTC
CASSSPLANEQFF
>TRBJ2-1|TRBD2|TRBV19|NA
TGTGCCAGTAGTATTCTTCCCTCTAGCGGGAGGGGAGGTGAGCAGTTCTTC
CASSILPSSGRGGEQFF
>TRBJ2-3|NA|TRBV7-6|NA
TGTGCCAGCAGCTTAGCAGGGGTTAGCACAGATACGCAGTATTTT
CASSLAGVSTDTQYF
>TRBJ1-2|TRBD1|TRBV5-1|NA
TGCGCCAGCAGCTTTACAGGGGCCGAAGGCTACACCTTC
CASSFTGAEGYTF
>TRBJ1-2|NA|TRBV5-6|many
TGTGCCAGCAGGGAGTGGGCGGGGTCCTATGGCTACACCTTC
CASREWAGSYGYTF
>TRBJ2-2|NA|TRBV11-2|NA
TGTGCCAGCAGCTTACGCGGGAACACCGGGGAGCTGTTTTTT
CASSLRGNTGELFF
>TRBJ1-4|NA|TRBV18|NA
TGTGCCAGCTCATCTGAGCTCGGTAGTGAAAAACTGTTTTTT
CASSSELGSEKLFF
>TRBJ2-1|TRBD1|TRBV29-1|NA
TGCAGCGTTGAAGATCGGAGGACAGGGGTCATCAATGAGCAGTTCTTC
CSVEDRRTGVINEQFF
>TRBJ2-1|TRBD1|TRBV7-3|NA
TGTGCCAGCAGCGCCGGGACAGGGGGCCGTGATGAGCAGTTCTTC
CASSAGTGGRDEQFF